The present T cell receptor beta chain was sequenced within a study of T cell changes during pregnancy in multiple sclerosis. V lost 4 bases to trimming and J lost 8 bases, with 15 bases between them. Germline assignment: CDR1 SGHAT and CDR2 FQDESV (reference sequence). The CDR3 totals 14 residues. Sequencing was performed with immunoSEQ multiplex PCR; in TCRdb, only in-frame clones are kept and a portion is missing. The table includes more than 90,000 clones, 80% to 95% detected once. The sequence was obtained from a female donor with multiple sclerosis, enrolled in a pregnancy study. The genes are TRBV11-1 and TRBJ2-1; D is possibly TRBD1 (8 bases). The sample here was peripheral blood, taken in the second trimester of pregnancy. Written as DNA, the CDR3 is TGTGCCAGCAGCTCAGACAGGGGAGGGGATGAGCAGTTCTTC. The encoded protein is CASSSDRGGDEQFF.